This TCR beta chain was recovered during a study of radiation and T cells in renal cell carcinoma. Profiled with immunoSEQ multiplex PCR; TCRdb holds only in-frame clones, not every one. The data show around 180,000 clones, about 88% seen once. Noted time point: blood 4 weeks post-SBRT, at nephrectomy. Treatment given: 15 Gy SBRT to primary tumor, nephrectomy 4 weeks later. Nephrectomy followed 15 Gy stereotactic body radiation by 4 weeks. After SBRT, blood was collected at 2 and 4 weeks, plus baseline. Study results and caveats: From baseline, blood top tumor clonotypes peaked at 2 weeks post-radiation. No pretreatment tumor biopsies were available for baseline clonotypes.

The trim removed 1 base at V and 2 bases at J, leaving 2 bases unmatched. Germline CDR1 reads MNHNS; CDR2 reads SASEGT. The CDR3 covers 15 residues. This clone was counted a few times. Its specificity is unknown. This chain connects TRBV6-1 to TRBJ1-5; TRBD1 matches at 7 bases. This sequence originates from a woman in her 50s with renal cell carcinoma. The sample here was blood, taken from a patient whose treatment included radiotherapy and nephrectomy. The CDR3 sequence: CASSEDRGGNQPQHF. CDR3 coding DNA: TGTGCCAGCAGTGAAGACAGGGGTGGCAATCAGCCCCAGCATTTT.